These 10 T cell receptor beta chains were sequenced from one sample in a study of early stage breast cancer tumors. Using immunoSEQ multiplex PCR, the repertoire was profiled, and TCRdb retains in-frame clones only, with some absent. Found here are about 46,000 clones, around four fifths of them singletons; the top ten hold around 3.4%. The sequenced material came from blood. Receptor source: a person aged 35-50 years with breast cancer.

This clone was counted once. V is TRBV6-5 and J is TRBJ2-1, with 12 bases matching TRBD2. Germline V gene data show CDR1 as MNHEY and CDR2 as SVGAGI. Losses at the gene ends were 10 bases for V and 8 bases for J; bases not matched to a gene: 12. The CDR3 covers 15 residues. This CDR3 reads CATQEWTSGADEQFF. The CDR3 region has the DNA TGTGCCACCCAGGAATGGACTAGCGGGGCGGATGAGCAGTTCTTC.

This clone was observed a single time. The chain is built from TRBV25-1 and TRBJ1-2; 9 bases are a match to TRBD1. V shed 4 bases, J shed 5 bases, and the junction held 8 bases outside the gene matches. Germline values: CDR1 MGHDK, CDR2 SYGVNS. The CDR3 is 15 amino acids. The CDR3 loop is CASSANTGGRYGYTF. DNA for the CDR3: TGTGCCAGCAGTGCGAACACAGGGGGCAGGTATGGCTACACCTTC.

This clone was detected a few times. The CDR3 bases are TGTGCCAGCAGCAAGGGGGGGAACACTGAAGCTTTCTTT. Translating it yields CASSKGGNTEAFF. The chain employs TRBV6-5 and TRBJ1-1; D is perhaps TRBD1 (6 bases). The CDR3 loop spans 13 amino acids. The ends were cut back, 6 bases at V and 1 base at J, with 9 bases in the middle. Germline CDR1 is MNHEY and CDR2 is SVGAGI.

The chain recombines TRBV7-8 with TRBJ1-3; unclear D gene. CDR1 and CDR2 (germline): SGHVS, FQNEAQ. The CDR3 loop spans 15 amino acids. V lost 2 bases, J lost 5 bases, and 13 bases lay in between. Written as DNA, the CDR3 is TGTGCCAGCAGCTTATTGTTGAACCCTCGAAACACCATATATTTT. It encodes CASSLLLNPRNTIYF.

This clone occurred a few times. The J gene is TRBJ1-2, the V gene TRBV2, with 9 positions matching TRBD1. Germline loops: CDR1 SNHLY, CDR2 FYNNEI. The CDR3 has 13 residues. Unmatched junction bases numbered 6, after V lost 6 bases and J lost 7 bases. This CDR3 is CASSYTGGSGYTF. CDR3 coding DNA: TGTGCCAGCAGCTATACAGGGGGCTCTGGCTACACCTTC.

The CDR3 spells CSVEDGLANNEQFF. Written as DNA, the CDR3 is TGCAGCGTTGAAGACGGCCTAGCTAACAATGAGCAGTTCTTC. The V and J genes are TRBV29-1 and TRBJ2-1; a weak D match, TRBD2 (5 bases). Between the trimmed V and J ends, which lost 0 bases and 5 bases, there was a span of 11 bases. The CDR3 consists of 14 residues. Per germline, CDR1 SQVTM and CDR2 ANQGSEA.

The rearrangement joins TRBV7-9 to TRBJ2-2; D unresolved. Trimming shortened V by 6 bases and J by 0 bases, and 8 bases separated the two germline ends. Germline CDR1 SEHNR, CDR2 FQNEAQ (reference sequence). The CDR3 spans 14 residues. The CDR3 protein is CASSGGANTGELFF. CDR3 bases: TGTGCCAGCAGTGGCGGCGCGAACACCGGGGAGCTGTTTTTT.

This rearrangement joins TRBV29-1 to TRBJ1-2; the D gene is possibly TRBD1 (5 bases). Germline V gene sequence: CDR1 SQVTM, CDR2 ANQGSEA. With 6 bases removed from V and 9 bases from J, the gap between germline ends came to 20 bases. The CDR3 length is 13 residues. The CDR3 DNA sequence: TGCAGCGTCGAATCCGGGACTCCAGGACGCTACACCTTC. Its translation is CSVESGTPGRYTF.

As DNA, the CDR3 is TGTGCCAGTCAAGGGACAGTGGGGGAGACCCAGTACTTC. It encodes CASQGTVGETQYF. J is TRBJ2-5 and V is TRBV19, with TRBD1 identical over 7 bases. This CDR3 spans 13 amino acids. CDR1 LNHDA and CDR2 SQIVND come from the germline V gene (reference sequence). Unmatched junction bases numbered 8, after V lost 8 bases and J lost 5 bases.

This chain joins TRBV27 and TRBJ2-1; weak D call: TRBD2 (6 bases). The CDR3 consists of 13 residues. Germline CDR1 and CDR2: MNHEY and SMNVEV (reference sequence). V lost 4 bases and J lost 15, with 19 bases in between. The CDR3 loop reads CASSSPSTSIRFF. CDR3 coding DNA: TGTGCCAGCAGTTCGCCTTCGACTAGTATACGGTTCTTC.